What follows are 29 T cell receptor beta chains derived from one specimen sequenced in a study of blood T cell repertoires in COVID-19. The table came from immunoSEQ multiplex PCR; TCRdb's copy has only in-frame clones and leaves some out. The table shows 200,000 to 300,000 clones, with around four fifths occurring only once. The sample was peripheral blood. The receptors here all came from a man in his fifties or sixties with acute or convalescent COVID-19.

V usage is TRBV4-1 and J usage is TRBJ2-7; 9 nucleotides align to TRBD2. Trimming at V came to 0 bases and at J to 9 bases, leaving 6 bases not matched to a gene. Germline values: CDR1 MGHRA, CDR2 YSYEKL. The CDR3 is made up of 14 amino acids. CDR3 residues: CASSQDRTSVTQYF. Here the CDR3 DNA reads TGCGCCAGCAGCCAAGACCGGACTAGCGTTACGCAGTACTTC.

DNA of the CDR3: TGTGCCAGTAGTATATTAGGACAGGAATATGGCTACACCTTC. Translated, it gives CASSILGQEYGYTF. The chain is built from TRBV19 and TRBJ1-2; TRBD1 matches at 7 bases. The CDR3 is made up of 14 amino acids. With V trimmed by 2 bases and J by 5 bases, 5 bases remained unmatched. Germline CDR1 is LNHDA and CDR2 is SQIVND (reference sequence).

The V gene is TRBV18, the J gene TRBJ2-5; 9 bases align to TRBD2. This CDR3 contains 15 residues. Germline CDR1 KGHSH, CDR2 LQKENI. V shed 3 bases, J shed 5 bases, and the junction held 7 bases outside the gene matches. The CDR3 DNA sequence: TGTGCCAGCTCACCGGGCGGGAGGGCCGGCGAGACCCAGTACTTC. Translation gives CASSPGGRAGETQYF.

CDR3 region: CASSPRQGAGYTF. CDR3 nucleotide sequence: TGTGCCAGCTCACCACGACAGGGGGCCGGCTACACCTTC. The V call is TRBV18, the J call TRBJ1-2; 10 bases map to TRBD1. CDR3 length: 13 residues. The germline gives CDR1 KGHSH, CDR2 LQKENI. The V and J ends lost 1 base and 8 bases, in that order; junction bases with no gene match: 1.

In this sample, this clone turned up a few times. The rearrangement links TRBV5-6 to TRBJ2-7; 10 bases map to TRBD2. This CDR3 spans 14 amino acids. Per the germline V gene, CDR1 is SGHDT and CDR2 is YYEEEE. Trimming took 1 base from V and 6 from J; bases not matched to a gene: 4. Written as DNA, the CDR3 is TGTGCCAGCAGCTTGCCGGGACTAGCGAGCGAGCAGTACTTC. It encodes CASSLPGLASEQYF.

This chain uses TRBV5-1 with TRBJ1-2; D gene unclear. The V and J ends lost 4 bases and 8 bases respectively, with 15 bases between them. Germline V gene lookup returns CDR1 SGHRS and CDR2 YFSETQ. The CDR3 loop spans 13 amino acids. The CDR3: CASSNAGGMGYTF. As DNA, the CDR3 is TGCGCCAGCAGCAACGCCGGAGGGATGGGCTACACCTTC.

This clone was counted between two and nine times. This rearrangement joins TRBV6-2 or TRBV6-3 to TRBJ2-7; TRBD1 matches at 8 bases. The ends lost 6 bases at V and 3 bases at J; junction bases unmatched: 16. Germline V gene sequence: CDR1 MNHEY, CDR2 SVGEGT. The CDR3 has 17 amino acids. This CDR3 reads CASSYNINRGWFYEQYF. CDR3 DNA: TGTGCCAGCAGCTATAATATTAACAGGGGGTGGTTCTACGAGCAGTACTTC.

The chain combines TRBV4-1 with TRBJ2-1, with TRBD2 matching 12 bases. Germline CDR1 and CDR2: MGHRA and YSYEKL. J lost 2 bases, V lost 1 base, and 0 bases had no gene match. This CDR3 is 16 amino acids long. The CDR3 sequence: CASSQGTSGAYNEQFF. The CDR3 nucleotides read TGCGCCAGCAGCCAAGGGACTAGCGGGGCCTACAATGAGCAGTTCTTC.

V gene TRBV10-3 combines with J gene TRBJ2-7, with 11 bases lining up with TRBD1. This CDR3 contains 13 residues. Germline CDR1 and CDR2: ENHRY and SYGVKD. V lost 4 bases to trimming and J lost 5 bases; unmatched junction nucleotides: 1. CDR3 nucleotide sequence: TGTGCCATCAGTGGGGACAGGGGGAACGAGCAGTACTTC. This encodes CAISGDRGNEQYF.

The genes are TRBV19 and TRBJ2-2; D gene ambiguous. CDR3 length: 15 residues. The V end was cut by 4 bases, the J end by 5 bases, with 14 bases between. CDR1 and CDR2 from the germline V gene are LNHDA and SQIVND (reference sequence). The CDR3 here is CASSTLPPRTGELFF. The CDR3, as DNA: TGTGCCAGTAGTACACTCCCCCCCAGGACCGGGGAGCTGTTTTTT.

The chain employs TRBV29-1 and TRBJ2-7, with D possibly TRBD2 on 5 matching bases. V was pared by 4 bases and J by 3 bases, with 13 bases between. The CDR3 length is 13 residues. Germline CDR1 SQVTM, CDR2 ANQGSEA. CDR3 bases: TGCAGCGTTGGGTACTCGACTAACTACGAGCAGTACTTC. It specifies CSVGYSTNYEQYF.

The count of this clone is one. The chain uses TRBV19 and TRBJ2-1, with 11 nucleotides matching TRBD2. This CDR3 is built from 16 residues. CDR1 is LNHDA and CDR2 is SQIVND in the germline V gene (reference sequence). V was pared by 4 bases and J by 4 bases, with 6 bases of the junction left unmatched. Written as DNA, the CDR3 is TGTGCCAGTAGTAGAGGTAGCGGGAGGGCTTACAATGAGCAGTTCTTC. Translating gives CASSRGSGRAYNEQFF.

This clone has only one observation. The J gene is TRBJ1-2, the V gene TRBV19; D might be TRBD1 (5 bases). Per the germline V gene, CDR1 is LNHDA and CDR2 is SQIVND (reference sequence). This CDR3 is 13 amino acids long. V was shortened by 4 bases and J by 3 bases, with 9 bases between the two germline ends. CDR3 nucleotides: TGTGCCAGTAGTAAGGGGTTTGACTATGGCTACACCTTC. This translates into CASSKGFDYGYTF.

This rearrangement joins TRBV5-1 to TRBJ1-1; 8 nucleotides agree with TRBD1. The CDR3 has 13 residues. Germline V gene data show CDR1 as SGHRS and CDR2 as YFSETQ. Trimming removed 4 bases from V and 4 bases from J; junction bases left unmatched: 3. The DNA of the CDR3 is TGCGCCAGCAGCCCGACAGGGGCCACTGAAGCTTTCTTT. This encodes CASSPTGATEAFF.

V and J are TRBV7-9 and TRBJ1-1; no reliable D call. The ends were cut back, 2 bases at V and 1 base at J, with 8 bases in the middle. This CDR3 region has 14 residues. Germline values: CDR1 SEHNR, CDR2 FQNEAQ (reference sequence). CDR3 loop: CASSLSAGNTEAFF. In DNA form, the CDR3 reads TGTGCCAGCAGCTTATCAGCAGGGAACACTGAAGCTTTCTTT.

V and J are TRBV11-2 and TRBJ2-5, with D unresolved. CDR3 length: 14 residues. V shed 4 bases and J shed 3 bases, with 12 bases lying between them. Germline loops: CDR1 SGHAT, CDR2 FQNNGV. The CDR3 sequence: CASSSIEEKETQYF. Here the CDR3 DNA reads TGTGCCAGCAGCTCAATCGAGGAAAAAGAGACCCAGTACTTC.

The table lists this clone with a count of one. This chain connects TRBV4-2 to TRBJ2-1; D uncertain. Germline V gene sequence: CDR1 LGHNA, CDR2 YNFKEQ. Trimming took off 0 bases at V and 3 bases at J, with 12 bases between the two ends. The CDR3 contains 16 residues. CDR3 sequence reads: CASSQDRSVRYNEQFF. The DNA of the CDR3 is TGTGCCAGCAGCCAAGATCGATCTGTGCGCTACAATGAGCAGTTCTTC.

This clone occurred once. In DNA form, the CDR3 reads TGTGCCAGCTCCCGGACGGGGGATGAGCAGTTCTTC. It is translated as CASSRTGDEQFF. The V gene is TRBV9, the J gene TRBJ2-1; D is possibly TRBD2 (6 bases). Per the germline V gene, CDR1 is SGDLS and CDR2 is YYNGEE. The CDR3 has 12 residues. V was trimmed by 7 bases and J by 8 bases, leaving 13 bases between them.

V and J are TRBV5-4 and TRBJ1-1; no definite D call. Germline CDR1 SGHNT, CDR2 YYREEE (reference sequence). The CDR3 loop spans 13 amino acids. V was trimmed by 6 bases and J by 0 bases, leaving 9 bases between them. The CDR3 sequence: CASTTGMNTEAFF. The CDR3 DNA sequence: TGTGCCAGCACGACTGGAATGAACACTGAAGCTTTCTTT.

The V gene is TRBV5-4, the J gene TRBJ2-2, with D possibly being TRBD2 (7 bases). Germline values: CDR1 SGHNT, CDR2 YYREEE (reference sequence). V was shortened by 4 bases and J by 1 base, with 14 bases between the two germline ends. There are 16 residues in the CDR3. This chain's CDR3 is CASSLGGPGNTGELFF. CDR3 nucleotide sequence: TGTGCCAGCAGCCTGGGGGGGCCAGGGAACACCGGGGAGCTGTTTTTT.

CDR3 residues: CASGVWGLREKNTGELFF. CDR3 sequence (DNA): TGCGCCAGCGGAGTGTGGGGACTCAGGGAGAAGAACACCGGGGAGCTGTTTTTT. This rearrangement joins TRBV10-2 to TRBJ2-2, with D perhaps TRBD2 (6 bases). The CDR3 runs 18 residues. In germline, CDR1 is WSHSY, CDR2 SAAADI. V lost 8 bases and J lost 1, with 23 bases in between.

The chain carries TRBV7-3 and TRBJ1-2; 11 bases are shared with TRBD1. V lost 5 bases, J lost 7 bases, and 6 bases stayed unmatched. The CDR3 spans 14 residues. Germline assignment: CDR1 SGHTA and CDR2 FQGTGA. The CDR3 region is CASSPGQGAGGYTF. The CDR3 DNA reads TGTGCCAGCAGCCCCGGACAGGGGGCTGGTGGCTACACCTTC.

V usage is TRBV10-1 and J usage is TRBJ1-6; a possible D gene is TRBD1 (6 bases). Germline CDR1 reads WNHNN; CDR2 reads SYGVQD (reference sequence). This CDR3 is built from 13 residues. V lost 10 bases and J 7 bases, leaving 14 bases between the germline ends. The CDR3 is CATAQGSNSPLHF. The CDR3 DNA reads TGCGCCACCGCACAGGGCTCAAATTCACCCCTCCACTTT.

The chain joins TRBV5-1 to TRBJ1-1; 7 bases line up with TRBD1. CDR3 length equals 14 residues. J lost 2 bases, V lost 4 bases, and 5 bases had no gene match. The germline CDR1 and CDR2 sequences are SGHRS and YFSETQ. The CDR3 DNA reads TGCGCCAGCAGCCATCGGACAGGAAACACTGAAGCTTTCTTT. Protein: CASSHRTGNTEAFF.

The J gene is TRBJ2-2, the V gene TRBV6-2 or TRBV6-3, with 8 nucleotides matching TRBD2. CDR1 is MNHEY and CDR2 is SVGEGT in the germline V gene. The CDR3 spans 17 residues. Trimming cost V 5 bases and J 2 bases; bases outside gene matches: 10. The CDR3: CASSTRVSGINTGELFF. CDR3 nucleotide sequence: TGTGCCAGCAGTACCCGGGTTAGCGGGATCAACACCGGGGAGCTGTTTTTT.

The chain employs TRBV4-3 and TRBJ2-7; D gene ambiguous. This CDR3 is built from 15 residues. Trimming stripped 1 base from V and 0 bases from J, with 10 bases between. Germline assignment: CDR1 LGHNA and CDR2 YSLEER. CDR3: CASSQVSSGSYEQYF. CDR3 nucleotide sequence: TGCGCCAGCAGCCAAGTCTCCAGTGGCTCCTACGAGCAGTACTTC.

The chain uses TRBV7-2 and TRBJ2-3; 8 bases map to TRBD1. Germline V lookup: CDR1 SGHTA, CDR2 FQGNSA. J lost 4 bases, V lost 2 bases, and 8 bases had no gene match. This CDR3 has 16 amino acids. CDR3: CASSLTLTGASDTQYF. The CDR3 DNA reads TGTGCCAGCAGCTTAACATTGACAGGGGCTTCAGATACGCAGTATTTT. The full variable domain, with the rest looked up from reference TRBV7-2 and TRBJ2-3, is GAGVSQSPSNKVTEKGKDVELRCDPISGHTALYWYRQSLGQGLEFLIYFQGNSAPDKSGLPSDRFSAERTGGSVSTLTIQRTQQEDSAVYLCASSLTLTGASDTQYFGPGTRLTVL.

CDR3 amino acids: CASSDTSGVTDTQYF. CDR3 DNA: TGTGCCAGCAGCGATACTAGCGGGGTGACAGATACGCAGTATTTT. The rearrangement uses TRBV9 and TRBJ2-3, with 10 bases matching TRBD2. CDR1 is SGDLS and CDR2 is YYNGEE in the germline V gene. V shed 3 bases, J shed 3 bases, and the junction held 4 bases outside the gene matches. This CDR3 has 15 residues.

The V and J genes are TRBV6-5 and TRBJ2-1; TRBD1 matches at 8 bases. Germline-derived CDR1 and CDR2 are MNHEY and SVGAGI. The CDR3 is 14 amino acids. Losses at the gene ends were 0 bases for V and 8 bases for J; bases not matched to a gene: 3. The CDR3 sequence is CASSYSDRGYEQFF. The CDR3 bases are TGTGCCAGCAGTTACTCTGACAGGGGTTATGAGCAGTTCTTC.